A selection of T cell receptor beta chains follows, all from one sample in a study of blood T cell repertoires in COVID-19. The assay was immunoSEQ multiplex PCR, and TCRdb's table has in-frame clones only and misses some. This sample carries around 100,000 clones, around nine tenths of them seen once, and the ten largest clones take more than 15%. The sample consisted of peripheral blood. Receptor source: a woman older than 75 in a cohort sampled during active COVID-19. The CDR3 runs from the conserved cysteine through the conserved F or W. A D gene is named only where the DNA matches it firmly.

D,J,V,CDR3
NA,TRBJ2-2,TRBV7-9,CASSYGGEELFF
NA,TRBJ1-1,TRBV19,CATQRMGANTEAFF
TRBD1,TRBJ1-5,TRBV3-1/TRBV3-2,CASSHGTGISPQHF
NA,TRBJ2-3,TRBV12-5,CASGLGALGGATDTQYF
NA,TRBJ2-1,TRBV10-1,CASSEGGLGASYNEQFF
TRBD1,TRBJ1-1,TRBV6-6,CASSYPTGDAFF
NA,TRBJ2-2,TRBV30,CAWSGGPWTGELFF
NA,TRBJ2-1,TRBV5-1,CASSSGRGSPPNEQFF
NA,TRBJ2-5,TRBV12-5,CASGLTGTGQETQYF
NA,TRBJ2-5,TRBV2,CASSAEGTDQETQYF